These 11 T cell receptor beta chains were sequenced from one sample in a study of blood T cells in healthy people across ages. Using a J-beta primer mix together with a sample-barcoded 5' primer, a second PCR was run for about 6 to 11 cycles. TCRdb used MiXCR to reprocess the 5' RACE reads, holding one entry per CDR3 protein. Of around 790,000 distinct CDR3 sequences listed, under 45% were seen once; the top ten hold roughly 19%. The sample taken for sequencing was blood. The receptors derive from a man aged 55 to 70 in good health.

This clonotype has only one observation. The V gene is TRBV30, the J gene TRBJ1-1; 7 nucleotides match TRBD1. The trim removed 3 bases at V and 2 bases at J, leaving 9 bases unmatched. Per germline, CDR1 GTSNPN and CDR2 SVGIG (reference sequence). The CDR3 contains 15 residues. The CDR3 region is CAWSGKTGPNTEAFF. CDR3 sequence (DNA): TGTGCCTGGAGCGGAAAGACAGGGCCCAACACTGAAGCTTTCTTT.

This clonotype came up many times. The gene calls are TRBV7-2 and TRBJ2-1; no definite D call. Trimming shortened V by 5 bases and J by 3 bases, and 11 bases separated the two germline ends. Germline loops: CDR1 SGHTA, CDR2 FQGNSA. The CDR3 loop spans 14 amino acids. CDR3 nucleotide sequence: TGTGCCAGCAGCCCACCGTCCCTCTACAATGAGCAGTTCTTC. Amino acids: CASSPPSLYNEQFF. The full variable domain, with the rest looked up from reference TRBV7-2 and TRBJ2-1, is GAGVSQSPSNKVTEKGKDVELRCDPISGHTALYWYRQSLGQGLEFLIYFQGNSAPDKSGLPSDRFSAERTGGSVSTLTIQRTQQEDSAVYLCASSPPSLYNEQFFGPGTRLTVL.

This clonotype has just a few counts. This chain uses TRBV7-2 with TRBJ2-3; D may be TRBD1 (5 bases). The CDR3 contains 15 residues. V was shortened by 5 bases and J by 2 bases, with 14 bases between the two germline ends. Germline V gene sequence: CDR1 SGHTA, CDR2 FQGNSA. DNA for the CDR3: TGTGCCAGCAGCCCTTCACAGGATCTCACAGATACGCAGTATTTT. Residues: CASSPSQDLTDTQYF.

V and J are TRBV9 and TRBJ2-5; 8 bases fit TRBD1. Looked up from germline, CDR1 is SGDLS and CDR2 is YYNGEE. CDR3 length equals 14 residues. The junction had 3 bases not matched to a gene; V was cut back by 0 bases and J by 5 bases. CDR3 amino acids: CASSVGNRGETQYF. CDR3 nucleotide sequence: TGTGCCAGCAGCGTAGGAAACAGGGGGGAGACCCAGTACTTC.

In its sample, this clonotype is medium-sized. The chain couples TRBV12-3 or TRBV12-4 to TRBJ2-7, with 8 bases identical to TRBD2. Trimming removed 3 bases from V and 0 bases from J; junction bases left unmatched: 4. The CDR3 runs to 15 residues. Written as DNA, the CDR3 is TGTGCCAGCAGTTTTGTAGCGGGGAGCTCCTACGAGCAGTACTTC. Encoded protein: CASSFVAGSSYEQYF.

The sample holds a few counts of this clonotype. The V and J genes are TRBV5-1 and TRBJ2-3, with D tentatively TRBD2 (6 bases). Trimming removed 0 bases from V and 1 base from J, with 9 bases in between. Germline CDR1 reads SGHRS; CDR2 reads YFSETQ. This CDR3 spans 15 amino acids. CDR3: CASSLARGGTDTQYF. For the CDR3, the DNA is TGCGCCAGCAGCTTGGCGCGGGGCGGCACAGATACGCAGTATTTT.

The V and J genes are TRBV19 and TRBJ2-3; D unresolved. The CDR3 has 12 residues. CDR1 and CDR2 (germline): LNHDA, SQIVND (reference sequence). The V end was cut by 10 bases, the J end by 2 bases, with 10 bases between. The CDR3 DNA reads as TGTGCCACAAGGCAGAACACAGATACGCAGTATTTT. Encoded protein: CATRQNTDTQYF.

This clonotype has just a few counts. J is TRBJ1-4 and V is TRBV2; no reliable D call. The CDR3 covers 14 residues. V was cut by 1 base and J by 3 bases, with 6 bases left in between. From germline, CDR1 is SNHLY and CDR2 FYNNEI. The CDR3 loop reads CASSEGASNEKLFF. CDR3 nucleotide sequence: TGTGCCAGCAGTGAAGGGGCCTCTAATGAAAAACTGTTTTTT.

This clonotype has only a few counts. The V gene is TRBV11-2, the J gene TRBJ2-7; D is unclear. Germline V gene data show CDR1 as SGHAT and CDR2 as FQNNGV. The CDR3 extends over 15 amino acids. The V end lost 1 base, the J end lost 6 bases, and 16 bases lay between the germline ends. The DNA of the CDR3 is TGTGCCAGCAGCTTAGGGTACACTGCTAAAGGCGAGCAGTACTTC. Its protein product is CASSLGYTAKGEQYF.

This clonotype was found a few times. The gene calls are TRBV9 and TRBJ2-5, with a tentative D call TRBD1 (6 bases). Trimming left V 4 bases short and J 11 bases short, with 27 bases between. Germline V gene data show CDR1 as SGDLS and CDR2 as YYNGEE. There are 16 residues in the CDR3. In DNA, the CDR3 is TGTGCCAGCAGCCCCCGGGACACATCGCCTGGGTGGGAGCAGTACTTC. Its translation: CASSPRDTSPGWEQYF.

The chain uses TRBV12-3 or TRBV12-4 and TRBJ2-2, with D perhaps matching TRBD1 (6 bases). The V and J ends lost 3 bases and 6 bases respectively, with 8 bases between them. The CDR3 extends over 13 amino acids. The CDR3 coding sequence is TGTGCCAGCAGTTTTGAGGGGGCCGGGGAGCTGTTTTTT. It codes for CASSFEGAGELFF.